The sequence of this TCR beta chain was determined in a study of T cells in Graves' hyperthyroidism and ophthalmopathy. The V gene's germline CDR1 is SGHTA and CDR2 FQGTGA. This CDR3 region has 18 residues. With V trimmed by 0 bases and J by 3 bases, 10 bases remained unmatched. RNA transcripts yielded amplified TCR beta CDR3 regions. First-round RT-PCR targeting the TCR CDR3 was performed with the HTBI primer set. TCRdb redid the calling of the multiplex PCR reads with MiXCR, one entry per CDR3 protein. The table lists some 570,000 distinct CDR3 sequences, 11% to 15% of them singletons. General study findings and limits: Ophthalmopathy got predicted by the model a median approximately six months before its onset.

Every diagnosis used clinical symptoms, serum thyroxine and TRAb, thyroid ultrasound and orbital computed tomography. Using 10 ml of fresh peripheral blood, PBMCs were prepared. Note on this clonotype: Its matching antigen is unknown.

The receptor's source is a woman aged 18-35 years with Graves' ophthalmopathy. The source material was blood. The chain links TRBV7-3 to TRBJ1-4; 7 bases match TRBD1. Here the CDR3 reads CASSLTVQGERPNEKLFF. The CDR3 DNA follows: TGTGCCAGCAGCTTAACGGTCCAGGGGGAGCGTCCTAATGAAAAACTGTTTTTT. Using reference TRBV7-3 and TRBJ1-4 for the parts outside the CDR3, the full variable domain is GAGVSQTPSNKVTEKGKYVELRCDPISGHTALYWYRQSLGQGPEFLIYFQGTGAADDSGLPNDRFFAVRPEGSVSTLKIQRTERGDSAVYLCASSLTVQGERPNEKLFFGSGTQLSVL.